Detailed here is one T cell receptor (beta chain). The CDR3 covers 13 residues. V lost 0 bases and J 9 bases, leaving 9 bases between the germline ends. Germline V gene data show CDR1 as SGHTA and CDR2 as FQGTGA. This specimen comes from a study of blood T cell repertoires in COVID-19. About the research overall: Samples representing acute and convalescent COVID-19 were sourced from the United States, Italy and Spain. Sample material is recorded as cDNA or gDNA derived from T cells, B-cell-depleted T cells, or PBMCs.

Seattle's enrolled individuals joined amid active infection and were then monitored longitudinally. Per the study methods: How many nucleated cells were present was estimated from reference gene primer amplification. Produced via immunoSEQ multiplex PCR; TCRdb's table is partial and in-frame only. Clone size and the V and J calls come from that table; the DNA yielded D and trimming. The sample carries 300,000 to 400,000 clones, around 87% recorded once. Specimen: peripheral blood. The chain is built from TRBV7-3 and TRBJ2-1; D remains unclear. The receptor's source is a woman between 45 and 60 years old with COVID-19, enrolled during active disease. The CDR3 is CASSLTSTSEQFF. CDR3 nucleotide sequence: TGTGCCAGCAGCTTAACTAGCACCAGTGAGCAGTTCTTC.